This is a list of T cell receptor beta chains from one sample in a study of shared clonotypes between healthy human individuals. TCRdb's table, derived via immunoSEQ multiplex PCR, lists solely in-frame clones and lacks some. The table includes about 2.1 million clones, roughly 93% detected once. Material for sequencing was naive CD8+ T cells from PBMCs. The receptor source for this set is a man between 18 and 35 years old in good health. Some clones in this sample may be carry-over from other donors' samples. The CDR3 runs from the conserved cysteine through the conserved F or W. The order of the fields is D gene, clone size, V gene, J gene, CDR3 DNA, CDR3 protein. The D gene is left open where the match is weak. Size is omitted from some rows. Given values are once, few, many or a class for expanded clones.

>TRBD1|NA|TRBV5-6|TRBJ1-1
TGTGCCAGCAGCCCGACAGGGGAGCTTCATGAAGCTTTCTTT
CASSPTGELHEAFF
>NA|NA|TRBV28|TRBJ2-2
TGTGCCAGCAGTTCGGCCACGAACACCGGGGAGCTGTTTTTT
CASSSATNTGELFF
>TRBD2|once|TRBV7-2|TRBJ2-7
TGTGCCAGCAGTTCGAGGACTAGCGAAAACTACGAGCAGTACTTC
CASSSRTSENYEQYF
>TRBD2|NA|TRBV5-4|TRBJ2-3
TGTGCCAGCAGTGATCCCCGGGCCGGACGGGAGGCAGATACGCAGTATTTT
CASSDPRAGREADTQYF
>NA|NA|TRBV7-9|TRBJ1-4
TGTGCCAGCAGCTTAGCGGGGATTGAAAAACTGTTTTTT
CASSLAGIEKLFF
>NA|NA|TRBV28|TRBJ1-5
TGTGCCAGCAGTTTACGGGGGTACGGCAATCAGCCCCAGCATTTT
CASSLRGYGNQPQHF
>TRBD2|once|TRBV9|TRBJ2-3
TGTGCCAGCAGCGTAGCGGGAGGGGCGGTAGATACGCAGTATTTT
CASSVAGGAVDTQYF
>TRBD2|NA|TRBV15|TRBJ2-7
TGTGCCACCAGCAGCGGTGGCGGGCTAGCGGGAGTTTACGAGCAGTACTTC
CATSSGGGLAGVYEQYF
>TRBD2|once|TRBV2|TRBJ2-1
TGTGCCAGCAGTGAACACGGGCCTAGCGGCTACAATGAGCAGTTCTTC
CASSEHGPSGYNEQFF
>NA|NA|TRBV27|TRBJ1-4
TGTGCCAGCAGTTTACTGGGCGGGGATAAACTGTTTTTT
CASSLLGGDKLFF
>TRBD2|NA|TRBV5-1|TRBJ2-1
TGCGCCAGCAGGGTCGGACTAGGATACAATGAGCAGTTCTTC
CASRVGLGYNEQFF
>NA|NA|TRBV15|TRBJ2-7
TGTGCCACCAGCAGAGTACCTGTCTACGAGCAGTACTTC
CATSRVPVYEQYF
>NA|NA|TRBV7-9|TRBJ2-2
TGTGCCAGCAGCTTTTACCGACAAAGCGGGGAGCTGTTTTTT
CASSFYRQSGELFF
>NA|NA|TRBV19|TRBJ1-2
TGTGCCAGTAGAGGGGGGTCGGCGGGCTACACCTTC
CASRGGSAGYTF
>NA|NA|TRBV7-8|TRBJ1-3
TGTGCCAGCAGGGCCGGACCGTACTCTGGAAACACCATATATTTT
CASRAGPYSGNTIYF
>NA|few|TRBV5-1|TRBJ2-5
TGCGCCAGCAGCCACCAAGAGACCCAGTACTTC
CASSHQETQYF
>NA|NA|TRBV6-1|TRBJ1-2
TGTGCCAGCAGTGAAGATGGGGTGGGGAACTATGGCTACACCTTC
CASSEDGVGNYGYTF
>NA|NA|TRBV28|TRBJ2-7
TGTGCCAGCAGCGAGCAGTACTTC
CASSEQYF
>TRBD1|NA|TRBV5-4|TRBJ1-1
TGTGCCAGCAGCTTTACAGGGGCGAACACTGAAGCTTTCTTT
CASSFTGANTEAFF
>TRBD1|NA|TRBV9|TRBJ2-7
TGTGCCAGCAGCGTGGGACAGGGTGCCTACGAGCAGTACTTC
CASSVGQGAYEQYF
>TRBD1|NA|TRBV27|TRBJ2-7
TGTGCCAGCAGTAACACCGGGACAGGGTCGCCCGAGCAGTACTTC
CASSNTGTGSPEQYF
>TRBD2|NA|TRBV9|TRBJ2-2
TGTGCCAGCAGCGCCCCTAGCGGGGGGAACACCGGGGAGCTGTTTTTT
CASSAPSGGNTGELFF